This TCR beta chain originates from a study of Tregs in tolerant kidney transplant recipients. As for the study in general: Sorting of CD4+CD25+CD127- cells followed approximately three-day belatacept mixed lymphocyte reactions, sometimes with roughly 5-day graft donor restimulation. Antibodies separated recipient from donor cells. The study's findings and limits: No direct test of biological reproducibility was done here. The most relevant donor-specific Treg TCRbeta repertoire apparently came from expansion with activated donor B cells.

The CDR3 has 16 amino acids. Trimming stripped 5 bases from V and 5 bases from J, with 21 bases between. The germline gives CDR1 SGHDN, CDR2 FVKESK. As for this clone: Its antigen is currently unknown.

Some clones are missing from TCRdb's copy, which holds only in-frame ones; the method was immunoSEQ multiplex PCR. The sample holds 30,000 or so clones, over 65% seen once. This chain uses TRBV14 with TRBJ2-5; D may be TRBD1 (6 bases). Sequenced material: Tregs from blood cultured with allogeneic cells. The clonotype originates from a human donor in good health. The CDR3 DNA reads as TGTGCCAGCAGCTACACAGGGCTCAGGCTGGGCGAGACCCAGTACTTC. Translating it yields CASSYTGLRLGETQYF.